The rows below give T cell receptor beta chains drawn from one sample of a study of cytomegalovirus exposure and HLA in healthy donors. Generated by immunoSEQ multiplex PCR, the TCRdb table keeps only in-frame clones and is missing some. The data show 300,000 or so clones, 80% to 90% seen once. What was sequenced was PBMCs. These receptor sequences come from a middle-aged woman in good health and CMV-seropositive. CDR3s include the opening cysteine and the closing phenylalanine or tryptophan. A D gene is named only where the DNA matches it firmly. A clone size is listed for some rows: how often the clone was seen (once, few, many), or a class if it is expanded.

J | size | D | V | CDR3 | DNA
TRBJ1-1 | - | - | TRBV11-2 | CASSPSRLQNTEAFF | TGTGCCAGCAGCCCCTCTAGGCTACAGAACACTGAAGCTTTCTTT
TRBJ2-1 | - | - | TRBV4-3 | CASSQDGGARNEQFF | TGCGCCAGCAGCCAAGATGGCGGGGCTAGGAATGAGCAGTTCTTC
TRBJ2-5 | - | - | TRBV7-2 | CASRLKGLRKETQYF | TGTGCCAGCAGGCTCAAGGGGCTTAGAAAAGAGACCCAGTACTTC
TRBJ2-3 | - | TRBD2 | TRBV29-1 | CSVEGGGRAPDTQYF | TGCAGCGTTGAAGGGGGCGGGAGGGCCCCAGATACGCAGTATTTT
TRBJ2-5 | - | TRBD2 | TRBV7-9 | CASRSGSRGETQYF | TGTGCCAGCAGAAGCGGGAGTAGGGGAGAGACCCAGTACTTC
TRBJ2-3 | - | - | TRBV29-1 | CSALQGRTDTQYF | TGCAGCGCACTACAGGGTCGCACAGATACGCAGTATTTT
TRBJ2-2 | - | TRBD2 | TRBV7-8 | CASRVAGGGTGELFF | TGTGCCAGCAGGGTAGCGGGAGGAGGTACCGGGGAGCTGTTTTTT
TRBJ1-1 | - | - | TRBV2 | CASSRGPGTEAFF | TGTGCCAGCAGTCGGGGTCCGGGCACTGAAGCTTTCTTT
TRBJ2-3 | - | TRBD1 | TRBV6-5 | CASSYSSTGGRDTQYF | TGTGCCAGCAGTTATTCCAGCACAGGGGGCCGTGATACGCAGTATTTT
TRBJ1-6 | - | TRBD1 | TRBV11-2 | CASSITGTGNSPLHF | TGTGCCAGCAGCATAACCGGGACAGGGAATTCACCCCTCCACTTT
TRBJ2-1 | - | TRBD1 | TRBV4-2 | CASSIAGTGFNEQFF | TGTGCCAGCAGCATCGCCGGGACAGGGTTTAATGAGCAGTTCTTC
TRBJ2-1 | - | - | TRBV7-2 | CASSLEGVGYNEQFF | TGTGCCAGCAGCTTAGAGGGGGTAGGGTACAATGAGCAGTTCTTC
TRBJ2-7 | - | TRBD2 | TRBV27 | CASSPSGLALYEQYF | TGTGCCAGCAGTCCGTCGGGACTAGCGCTGTACGAGCAGTACTTC
TRBJ2-6 | - | - | TRBV25-1 | CASSEGGAGANVLTF | TGTGCCAGCAGTGAAGGGGGGGCCGGGGCCAACGTCCTGACTTTC
TRBJ1-1 | - | - | TRBV28 | CASSKTRGEAFF | TGTGCCAGCTCTAAGACAAGGGGAGAAGCTTTCTTT
TRBJ2-7 | - | TRBD2 | TRBV28 | CASSLWGGRAIYEQYF | TGTGCCAGCAGTTTATGGGGCGGGAGGGCCATATACGAGCAGTACTTC
TRBJ1-5 | - | TRBD1 | TRBV6-1 | CASSEAASGGHQPQHF | TGTGCCAGCAGTGAAGCGGCGTCAGGGGGCCATCAGCCCCAGCATTTT
TRBJ2-7 | - | TRBD1 | TRBV28 | CASELGGQDAGKQYF | TGTGCCAGCGAACTAGGGGGACAGGACGCAGGAAAGCAGTACTTC
TRBJ2-2 | - | TRBD2 | TRBV2 | CASRGTSGSSGELFF | TGTGCCAGCAGGGGGACTAGCGGGAGTTCGGGGGAGCTGTTTTTT
TRBJ1-2 | - | - | TRBV27 | CASSLSGSSSGYTF | TGTGCCAGCAGTTTATCTGGCTCCTCTAGCGGCTACACCTTC
TRBJ2-1 | few | TRBD2 | TRBV28 | CASRTPGLAAYNEQFF | TGTGCCAGCAGGACCCCGGGACTAGCGGCCTACAATGAGCAGTTCTTC
TRBJ2-2 | - | - | TRBV4-3 | CASSQERGASVGELFF | TGCGCCAGCAGCCAAGAACGGGGGGCAAGTGTCGGGGAGCTGTTTTTT
TRBJ1-5 | - | - | TRBV7-2 | CASSSRRGSSNQPQHF | TGTGCCAGCAGCTCCCGCAGGGGAAGTAGCAATCAGCCCCAGCATTTT
TRBJ2-1 | - | TRBD2 | TRBV5-4 | CASSSRTSGSLFSYNEQFF | TGTGCCAGCAGCTCACGGACTAGCGGGAGTCTATTCTCCTACAATGAGCAGTTCTTC
TRBJ2-1 | few | TRBD2 | TRBV5-1 | CASSLASGRALYNEQFF | TGCGCCAGCAGCTTGGCTAGCGGGAGGGCCCTCTACAATGAGCAGTTCTTC
TRBJ2-7 | - | - | TRBV6-6 | CASSRETVSSYEQYF | TGTGCCAGCAGTCGGGAAACGGTAAGCTCCTACGAGCAGTACTTC
TRBJ2-3 | - | - | TRBV27 | CASSLLTRTDTQYF | TGTGCCAGCAGTTTATTAACTAGGACAGATACGCAGTATTTT
TRBJ1-2 | once | TRBD1 | TRBV7-2 | CASSLGQGTGYTF | TGTGCCAGCAGCTTGGGACAGGGGACCGGCTACACCTTC
TRBJ2-7 | - | - | TRBV7-2 | CASSSPGLTGWASFEQYF | TGTGCCAGCAGCTCCCCGGGCCTTACAGGGTGGGCTTCTTTCGAGCAGTACTTC
TRBJ2-2 | - | - | TRBV15 | CATSRDRTPNTGELFF | TGTGCCACCAGCAGAGATCGAACTCCGAACACCGGGGAGCTGTTTTTT
TRBJ2-7 | once | TRBD2 | TRBV11-3 | CASRPLTSGRAYEQYF | TGTGCCAGCAGACCTCTGACTAGCGGGAGGGCCTACGAGCAGTACTTC
TRBJ2-7 | - | TRBD1 | TRBV5-5 | CASSGTGMAYEQYF | TGTGCCAGCAGCGGGACAGGAATGGCCTACGAGCAGTACTTC
TRBJ2-7 | - | TRBD1 | TRBV9 | CASSVEGQGTYEQYF | TGTGCCAGCAGCGTAGAGGGACAGGGGACTTACGAGCAGTACTTC
TRBJ1-2 | - | - | TRBV7-9 | CASSSPRQVVGDGYTF | TGTGCCAGCAGCTCCCCAAGACAGGTTGTGGGGGATGGCTACACCTTC
TRBJ1-5 | - | - | TRBV2 | CASSDRVGNQPQHF | TGTGCCAGCAGTGACAGGGTGGGCAATCAGCCCCAGCATTTT
TRBJ2-1 | - | TRBD2 | TRBV4-3 | CASSQTSGRYNEQFF | TGCGCCAGCAGCCAGACTAGCGGGAGATACAATGAGCAGTTCTTC
TRBJ1-1 | - | - | TRBV5-1 | CASSFWATALSQSEAFF | TGCGCCAGCAGCTTTTGGGCGACAGCTTTATCCCAAAGTGAAGCTTTCTTT
TRBJ1-2 | - | - | TRBV28 | CASSTNSLYGYTF | TGTGCCAGCTCAACGAACAGCCTCTATGGCTACACCTTC
TRBJ2-7 | few | TRBD2 | TRBV28 | CASSSPGGDYEQYF | TGTGCCAGCAGCTCCCCCGGGGGGGATTACGAGCAGTACTTC
TRBJ2-5 | once | TRBD1 | TRBV5-1 | CASSDPTGAKETQYF | TGCGCCAGCAGCGACCCTACAGGGGCTAAAGAGACCCAGTACTTC
TRBJ2-2 | - | - | TRBV28 | CASSFWTVQAGELFF | TGTGCCAGCAGTTTCTGGACAGTACAGGCCGGGGAGCTGTTTTTT
TRBJ1-3 | - | TRBD1 | TRBV7-3 | CASSPDRGSGNTIYF | TGTGCCAGCAGCCCGGACAGGGGCTCTGGAAACACCATATATTTT
TRBJ1-6 | - | TRBD1 | TRBV19 | CASSIDGTVYNSPLHF | TGTGCCAGTAGTATCGACGGGACAGTCTATAATTCACCCCTCCACTTT
TRBJ2-1 | - | TRBD2 | TRBV29-1 | CSGASGTYNEQFF | TGCAGCGGTGCTAGCGGGACGTACAATGAGCAGTTCTTC
TRBJ2-1 | - | TRBD2 | TRBV7-2 | CASSLYSGTKFF | TGTGCCAGCAGCTTATATAGCGGGACAAAGTTCTTC
TRBJ1-3 | - | - | TRBV5-1 | CASSFTGPNSGNTIYF | TGCGCCAGCAGCTTTACAGGGCCCAACTCTGGAAACACCATATATTTT
TRBJ1-1 | - | - | TRBV30 | CAWSVPGQAEAFF | TGTGCCTGGAGTGTACCAGGGCAGGCTGAAGCTTTCTTT
TRBJ2-1 | - | TRBD1 | TRBV14 | CASSKGQGHLVQFF | TGTGCCAGCAGCAAAGGACAGGGTCATTTGGTGCAGTTCTTC
TRBJ1-4 | - | - | TRBV5-1 | CASSLAKGGALGEKLFF | TGCGCCAGCAGCTTGGCCAAAGGGGGGGCGCTTGGTGAAAAACTGTTTTTT
TRBJ1-4 | - | TRBD1 | TRBV5-8 | CASSFPGGSEKLFF | TGTGCCAGCAGCTTTCCAGGGGGCAGTGAAAAACTGTTTTTT
TRBJ2-1 | - | - | TRBV14 | CASSPGGGGNNEQFF | TGTGCCAGCAGCCCCGGTGGTGGAGGGAACAATGAGCAGTTCTTC
TRBJ2-7 | - | - | TRBV5-1 | CASQLAGGGLNSYEQYF | TGCGCCAGCCAACTGGCCGGTGGGGGCTTAAACTCCTACGAGCAGTACTTC
TRBJ2-2 | - | TRBD2 | TRBV9 | CASKPGLAGPWELFF | TGTGCCAGCAAACCAGGACTAGCGGGACCCTGGGAGCTGTTTTTT
TRBJ2-5 | - | - | TRBV13 | CASSRNRDLGETQYF | TGTGCCAGCAGCCGAAACAGGGATTTGGGAGAGACCCAGTACTTC
TRBJ2-2 | - | - | TRBV5-1 | CASNMEARTGELFF | TGCGCCAGCAACATGGAGGCTAGGACCGGGGAGCTGTTTTTT
TRBJ1-5 | - | TRBD1 | TRBV28 | CASSFGAGGTGGNQPQHF | TGTGCCAGCAGTTTTGGGGCAGGGGGGACAGGGGGCAATCAGCCCCAGCATTTT
TRBJ2-3 | few | TRBD2 | TRBV2 | CASSSSEGTSVADTQYF | TGTGCCAGCAGCTCGAGTGAGGGGACTAGCGTTGCAGATACGCAGTATTTT
TRBJ2-1 | - | - | TRBV29-1 | CSVVLLNEQFF | TGCAGCGTTGTGTTACTCAATGAGCAGTTCTTC
TRBJ2-7 | - | TRBD2 | TRBV9 | CASSLGASGSSDEQYF | TGTGCCAGCAGCCTAGGGGCTAGCGGGAGTTCGGACGAGCAGTACTTC
TRBJ2-7 | - | - | TRBV7-9 | CASSRGISSYEQYF | TGTGCCAGCAGTCGGGGGATAAGCTCCTACGAGCAGTACTTC